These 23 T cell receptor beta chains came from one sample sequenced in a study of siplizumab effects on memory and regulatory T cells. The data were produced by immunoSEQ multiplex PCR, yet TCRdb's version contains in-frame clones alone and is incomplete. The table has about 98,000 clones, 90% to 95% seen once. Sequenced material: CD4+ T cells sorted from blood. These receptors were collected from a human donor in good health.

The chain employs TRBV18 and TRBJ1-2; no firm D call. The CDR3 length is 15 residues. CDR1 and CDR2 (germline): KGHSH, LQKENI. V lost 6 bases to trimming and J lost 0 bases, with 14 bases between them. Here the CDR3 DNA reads TGTGCCAGCTCCCCCGGCTCCGGATCTAACTATGGCTACACCTTC. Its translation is CASSPGSGSNYGYTF.

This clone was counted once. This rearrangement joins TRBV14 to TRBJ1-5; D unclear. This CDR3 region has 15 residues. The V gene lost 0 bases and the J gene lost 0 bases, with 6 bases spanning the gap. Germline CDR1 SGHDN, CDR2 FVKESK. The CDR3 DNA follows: TGTGCCAGCAGCCAAGACGTGTTTAGCAATCAGCCCCAGCATTTT. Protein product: CASSQDVFSNQPQHF.

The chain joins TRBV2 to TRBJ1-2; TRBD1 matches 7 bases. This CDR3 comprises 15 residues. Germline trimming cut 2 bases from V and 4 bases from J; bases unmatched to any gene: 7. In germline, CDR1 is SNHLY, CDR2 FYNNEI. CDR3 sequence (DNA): TGTGCCAGCAGTGAACGACAGGGATCGGTCTATGGCTACACCTTC. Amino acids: CASSERQGSVYGYTF.

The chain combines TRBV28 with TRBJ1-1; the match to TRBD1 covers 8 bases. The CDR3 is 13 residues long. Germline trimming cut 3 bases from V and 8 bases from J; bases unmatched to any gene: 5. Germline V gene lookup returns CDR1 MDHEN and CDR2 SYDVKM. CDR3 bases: TGTGCCAGCAGTTTCGGATGGACAGGGGAAGCTTTCTTT. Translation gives CASSFGWTGEAFF.

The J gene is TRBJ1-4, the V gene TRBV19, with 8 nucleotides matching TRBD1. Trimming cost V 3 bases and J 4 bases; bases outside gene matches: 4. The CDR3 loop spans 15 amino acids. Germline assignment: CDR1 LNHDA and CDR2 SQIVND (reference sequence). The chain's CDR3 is CASSIDRGLNEKLFF. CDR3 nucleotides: TGTGCCAGTAGTATCGACAGGGGCCTTAATGAAAAACTGTTTTTT.

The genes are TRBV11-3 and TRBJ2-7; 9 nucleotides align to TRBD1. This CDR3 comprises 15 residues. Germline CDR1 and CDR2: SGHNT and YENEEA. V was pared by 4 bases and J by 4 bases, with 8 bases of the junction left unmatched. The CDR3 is CASSYATGQGYEQYF. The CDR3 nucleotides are TGTGCCAGCAGCTACGCGACGGGACAGGGTTACGAGCAGTACTTC.

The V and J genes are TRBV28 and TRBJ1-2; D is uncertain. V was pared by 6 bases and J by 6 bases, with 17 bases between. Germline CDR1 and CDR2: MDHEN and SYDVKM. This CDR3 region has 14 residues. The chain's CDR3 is CASSRRWVGDGYTF. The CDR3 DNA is TGTGCCAGCAGCCGACGTTGGGTTGGGGATGGCTACACCTTC.

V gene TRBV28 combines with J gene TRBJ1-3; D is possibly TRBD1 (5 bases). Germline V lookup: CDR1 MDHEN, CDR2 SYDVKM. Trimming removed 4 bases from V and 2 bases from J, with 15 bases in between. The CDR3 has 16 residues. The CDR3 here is CASSSASWDAGNTIYF. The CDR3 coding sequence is TGTGCCAGCAGTTCCGCCTCGTGGGACGCTGGAAACACCATATATTTT. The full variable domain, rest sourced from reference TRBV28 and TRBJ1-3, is DVKVTQSSRYLVKRTGEKVFLECVQDMDHENMFWYRQDPGLGLRLIYFSYDVKMKEKGDIPEGYSVSREKKERFSLILESASTNQTSMYLCASSSASWDAGNTIYFGEGSWLTVV.

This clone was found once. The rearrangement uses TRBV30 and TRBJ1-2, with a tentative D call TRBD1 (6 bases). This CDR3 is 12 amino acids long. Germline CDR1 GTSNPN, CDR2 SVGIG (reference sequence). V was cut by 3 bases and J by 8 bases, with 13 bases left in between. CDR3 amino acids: CAWRRQVRGYTF. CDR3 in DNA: TGTGCCTGGAGGAGACAGGTTCGGGGCTACACCTTC.

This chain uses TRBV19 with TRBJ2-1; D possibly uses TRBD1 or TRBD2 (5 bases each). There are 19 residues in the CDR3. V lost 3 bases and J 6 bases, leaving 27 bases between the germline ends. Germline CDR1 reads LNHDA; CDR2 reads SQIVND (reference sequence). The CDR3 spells CASSIQVREIFTLINEQFF. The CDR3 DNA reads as TGTGCCAGTAGTATTCAGGTCAGGGAGATTTTCACACTAATCAATGAGCAGTTCTTC.

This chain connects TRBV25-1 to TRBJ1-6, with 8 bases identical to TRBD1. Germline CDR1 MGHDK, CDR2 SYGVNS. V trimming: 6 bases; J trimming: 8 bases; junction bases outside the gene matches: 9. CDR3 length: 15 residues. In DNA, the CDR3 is TGTGCCAGCAGCCAACCCGGGACAGGTGATTCACCCCTCCACTTT. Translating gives CASSQPGTGDSPLHF.

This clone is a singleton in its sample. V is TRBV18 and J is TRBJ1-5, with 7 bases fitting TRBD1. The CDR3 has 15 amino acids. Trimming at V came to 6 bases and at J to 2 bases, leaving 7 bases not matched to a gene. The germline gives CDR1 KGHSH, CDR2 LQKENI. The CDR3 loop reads CASSPVTGGNQPQHF. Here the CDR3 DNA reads TGTGCCAGCTCCCCTGTTACAGGGGGCAATCAGCCCCAGCATTTT.

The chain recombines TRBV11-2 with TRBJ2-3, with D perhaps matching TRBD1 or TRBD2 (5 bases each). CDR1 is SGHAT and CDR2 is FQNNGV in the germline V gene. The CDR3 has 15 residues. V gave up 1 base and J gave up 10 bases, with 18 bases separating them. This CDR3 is CASSLVGTHPHPQYF. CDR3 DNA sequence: TGTGCCAGCAGCTTAGTTGGGACCCACCCGCATCCGCAGTATTTT.

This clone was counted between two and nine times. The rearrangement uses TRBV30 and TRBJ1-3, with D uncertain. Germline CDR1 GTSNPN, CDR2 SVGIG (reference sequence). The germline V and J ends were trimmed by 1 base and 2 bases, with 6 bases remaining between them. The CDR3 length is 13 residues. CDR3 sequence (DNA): TGTGCCTGGAGTGCGAATACTGGAAACACCATATATTTT. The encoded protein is CAWSANTGNTIYF.

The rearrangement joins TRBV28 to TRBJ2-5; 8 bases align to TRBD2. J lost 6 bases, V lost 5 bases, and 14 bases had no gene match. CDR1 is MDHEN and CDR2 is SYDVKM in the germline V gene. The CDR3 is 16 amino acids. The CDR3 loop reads CASSPRVAGWRKTQYF. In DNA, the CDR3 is TGTGCCAGCAGTCCCCGGGTAGCGGGGTGGCGGAAGACCCAGTACTTC.

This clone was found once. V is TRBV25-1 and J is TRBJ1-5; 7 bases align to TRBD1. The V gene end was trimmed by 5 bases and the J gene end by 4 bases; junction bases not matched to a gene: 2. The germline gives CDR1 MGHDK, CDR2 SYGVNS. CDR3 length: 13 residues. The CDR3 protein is CASSSGGNQPQHF. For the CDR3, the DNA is TGTGCCAGCAGTTCAGGGGGGAATCAGCCCCAGCATTTT.

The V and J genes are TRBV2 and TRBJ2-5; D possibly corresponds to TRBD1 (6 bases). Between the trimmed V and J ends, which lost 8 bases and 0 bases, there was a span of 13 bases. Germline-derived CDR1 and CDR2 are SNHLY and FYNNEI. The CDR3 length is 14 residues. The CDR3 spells CASADRKYQETQYF. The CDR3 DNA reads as TGTGCCAGCGCGGACAGAAAGTACCAAGAGACCCAGTACTTC.

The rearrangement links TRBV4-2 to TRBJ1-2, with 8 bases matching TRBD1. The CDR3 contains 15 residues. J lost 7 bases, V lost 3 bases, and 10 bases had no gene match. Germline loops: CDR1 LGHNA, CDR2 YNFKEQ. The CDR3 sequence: CASSQRDRTPGGYTF. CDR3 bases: TGTGCCAGCAGCCAGAGGGACAGGACGCCCGGTGGCTACACCTTC.

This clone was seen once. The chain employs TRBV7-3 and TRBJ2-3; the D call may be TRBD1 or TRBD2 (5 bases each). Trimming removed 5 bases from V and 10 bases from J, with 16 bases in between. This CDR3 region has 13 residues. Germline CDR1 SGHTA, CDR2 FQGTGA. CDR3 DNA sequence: TGTGCCAGCAGCCCCAGAAGGGGAGACGCGCAGTATTTT. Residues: CASSPRRGDAQYF.

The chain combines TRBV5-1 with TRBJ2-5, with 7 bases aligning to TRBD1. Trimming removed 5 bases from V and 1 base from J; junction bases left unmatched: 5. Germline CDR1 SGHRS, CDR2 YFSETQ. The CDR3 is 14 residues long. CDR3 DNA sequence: TGCGCCAGCAGAGTTACAGGGGCCCAAGAGACCCAGTACTTC. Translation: CASRVTGAQETQYF.

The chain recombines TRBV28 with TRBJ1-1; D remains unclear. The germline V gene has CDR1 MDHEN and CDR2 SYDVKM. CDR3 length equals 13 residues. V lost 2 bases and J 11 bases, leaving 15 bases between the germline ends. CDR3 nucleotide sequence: TGTGCCAGCAGTTTAAAAGTGGCTGGCGGGGCTTTCTTT. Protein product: CASSLKVAGGAFF.

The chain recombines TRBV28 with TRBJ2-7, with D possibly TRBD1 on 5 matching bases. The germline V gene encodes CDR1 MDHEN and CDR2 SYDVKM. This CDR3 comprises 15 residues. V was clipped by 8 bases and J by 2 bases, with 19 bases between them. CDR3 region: CASSLHGQATYEQYF. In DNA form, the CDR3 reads TGTGCCAGCTCTTTACATGGACAAGCCACCTACGAGCAGTACTTC. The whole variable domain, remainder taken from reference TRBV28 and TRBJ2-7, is DVKVTQSSRYLVKRTGEKVFLECVQDMDHENMFWYRQDPGLGLRLIYFSYDVKMKEKGDIPEGYSVSREKKERFSLILESASTNQTSMYLCASSLHGQATYEQYFGPGTRLTVT.

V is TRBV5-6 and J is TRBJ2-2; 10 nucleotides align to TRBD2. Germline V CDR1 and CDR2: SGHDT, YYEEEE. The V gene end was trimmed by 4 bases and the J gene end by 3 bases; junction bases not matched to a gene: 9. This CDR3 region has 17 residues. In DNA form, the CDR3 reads TGTGCCAGCAGCCTACCTCTAGCGGGAGTGCACACCGGGGAGCTGTTTTTT. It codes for CASSLPLAGVHTGELFF.